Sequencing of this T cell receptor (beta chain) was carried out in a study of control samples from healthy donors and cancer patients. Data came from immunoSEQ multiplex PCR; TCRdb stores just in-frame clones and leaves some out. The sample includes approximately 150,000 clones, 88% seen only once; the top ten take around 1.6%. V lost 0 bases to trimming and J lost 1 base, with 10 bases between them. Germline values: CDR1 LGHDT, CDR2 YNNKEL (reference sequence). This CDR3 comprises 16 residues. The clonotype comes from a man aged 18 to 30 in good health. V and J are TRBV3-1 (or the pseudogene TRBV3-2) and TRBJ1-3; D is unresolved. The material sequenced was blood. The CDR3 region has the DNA TGTGCCAGCAGCCAAGATCCGGGAGGATCTGGAAACACCATATATTTT. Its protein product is CASSQDPGGSGNTIYF.